This paragraph covers one T cell receptor (beta chain) sequence. Its target is not known. These data belong to a study of response to subunit inactivated influenza vaccine. In TCRdb, the RT-PCR reads were re-called with MiXCR into one record per CDR3 protein. The table shows 560,000 or so distinct CDR3 sequences, with less than 8% occurring only once. Study observations and caveats: That few new T cells are recruited by each seasonal influenza vaccination was the authors' suggestion.

This TCR was sampled from a man aged 50 to 69 who received an inactivated influenza vaccine. This specimen consisted of PBMCs from blood, obtained less than 25 months after vaccination.

As DNA, the CDR3 is TGTGCCACCAGTGATTCGGTTACTCCGGAGCTGTTTTTT. Its protein is CATSDSVTPELFF. The J gene is TRBJ2-2, the V gene TRBV24-1, with unresolved D. The CDR3 runs to 13 residues. Trimming left V 2 bases short and J 10 bases short, with 10 bases between. Germline assignment: CDR1 KGHDR and CDR2 SFDVKD.